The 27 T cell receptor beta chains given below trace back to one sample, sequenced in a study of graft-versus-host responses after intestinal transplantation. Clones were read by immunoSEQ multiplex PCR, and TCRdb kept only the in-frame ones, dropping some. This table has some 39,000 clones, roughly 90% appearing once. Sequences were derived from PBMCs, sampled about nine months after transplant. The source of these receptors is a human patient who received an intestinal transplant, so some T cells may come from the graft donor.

CDR3 residues: CASSITDRALYEQYF. The CDR3 coding sequence is TGCGCCAGCAGCATTACCGACAGGGCCCTCTACGAGCAGTACTTC. V is TRBV10-1 and J is TRBJ2-7, with 7 bases matching TRBD1. V dropped 6 bases and J dropped 3; count of bases not matched to a gene: 11. The germline CDR1 and CDR2 sequences are WNHNN and SYGVQD (reference sequence). CDR3 length: 15 residues.

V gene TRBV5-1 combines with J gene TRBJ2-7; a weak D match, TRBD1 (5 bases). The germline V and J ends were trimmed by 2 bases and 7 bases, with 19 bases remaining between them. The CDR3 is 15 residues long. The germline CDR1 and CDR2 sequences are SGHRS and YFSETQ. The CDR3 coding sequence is TGCGCCAGCAGCTTCACCAGGGTGCCCCGTTGGGAGCAGTACTTC. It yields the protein CASSFTRVPRWEQYF.

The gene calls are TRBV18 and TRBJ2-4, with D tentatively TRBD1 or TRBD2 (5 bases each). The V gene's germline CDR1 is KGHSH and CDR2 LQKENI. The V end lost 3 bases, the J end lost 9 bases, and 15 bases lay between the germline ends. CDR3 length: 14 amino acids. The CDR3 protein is CASSPGETGTIQYF. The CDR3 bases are TGTGCCAGCTCACCGGGCGAGACTGGGACCATTCAGTACTTC. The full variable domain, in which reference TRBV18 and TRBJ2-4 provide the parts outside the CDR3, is NAGVMQNPRHLVRRRGQEARLRCSPMKGHSHVYWYRQLPEEGLKFMVYLQKENIIDESGMPKERFSAEFPKEGPSILRIQQVVRGDSAAYFCASSPGETGTIQYFGAGTRLSVL.

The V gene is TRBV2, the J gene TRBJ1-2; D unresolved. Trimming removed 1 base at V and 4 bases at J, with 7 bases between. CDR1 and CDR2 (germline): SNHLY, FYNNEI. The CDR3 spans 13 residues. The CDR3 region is CASSEGGSYGYTF. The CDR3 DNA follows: TGTGCCAGCAGTGAAGGGGGTAGCTATGGCTACACCTTC.

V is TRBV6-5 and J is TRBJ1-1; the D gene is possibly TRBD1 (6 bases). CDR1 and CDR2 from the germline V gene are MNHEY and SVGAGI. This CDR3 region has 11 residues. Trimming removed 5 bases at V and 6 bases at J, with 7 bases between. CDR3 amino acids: CASSQGSEAFF. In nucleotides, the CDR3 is TGTGCCAGCAGTCAGGGGTCTGAAGCTTTCTTT.

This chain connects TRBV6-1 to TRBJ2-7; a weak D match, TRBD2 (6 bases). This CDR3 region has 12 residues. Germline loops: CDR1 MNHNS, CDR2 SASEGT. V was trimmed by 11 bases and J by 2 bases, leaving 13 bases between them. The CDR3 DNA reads TGTGCCCTGGGGGGTGCTACCTACGAGCAGTACTTC. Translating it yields CALGGATYEQYF.

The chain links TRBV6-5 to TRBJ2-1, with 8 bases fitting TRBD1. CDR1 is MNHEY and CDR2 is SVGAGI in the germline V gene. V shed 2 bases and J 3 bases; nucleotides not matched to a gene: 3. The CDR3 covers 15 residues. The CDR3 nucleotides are TGTGCCAGCAGTTACGGCAGGGGGCTCTACAATGAGCAGTTCTTC. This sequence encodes CASSYGRGLYNEQFF.

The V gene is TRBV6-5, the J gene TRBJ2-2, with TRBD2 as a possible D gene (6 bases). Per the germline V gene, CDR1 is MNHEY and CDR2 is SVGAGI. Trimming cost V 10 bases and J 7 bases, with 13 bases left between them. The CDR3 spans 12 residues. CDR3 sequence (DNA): TGTGCCATCTCGAGAGCGGGCGGGGAGCTGTTTTTT. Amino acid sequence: CAISRAGGELFF.

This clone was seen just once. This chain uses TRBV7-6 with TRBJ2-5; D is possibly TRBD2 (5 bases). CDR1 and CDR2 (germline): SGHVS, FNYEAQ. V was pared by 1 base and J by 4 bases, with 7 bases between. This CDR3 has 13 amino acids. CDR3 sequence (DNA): TGTGCCAGCAGCTTAGGAGGAGGAGAGACCCAGTACTTC. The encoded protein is CASSLGGGETQYF.

The CDR3 nucleotides are TGTGCCAGCAGTTTCAGGGGCTCCACGGACCATACGCAGTATTTT. It codes for CASSFRGSTDHTQYF. The rearrangement uses TRBV27 and TRBJ2-3; possible D gene TRBD1, 6 bases. Germline CDR1 MNHEY, CDR2 SMNVEV (reference sequence). CDR3 length: 15 residues. V gave up 3 bases and J gave up 7 bases, with 17 bases separating them.

CDR3 in amino acids: CASRPPEGPGANTEAFF. The CDR3 nucleotides read TGTGCCAGCAGACCCCCGGAGGGACCAGGGGCGAACACTGAAGCTTTCTTT. This chain links TRBV5-7 with TRBJ1-1; tentatively, D is TRBD1 (6 bases). TRBV5-7 is annotated as an ORF whose role is uncertain. The V end was cut by 5 bases, the J end by 1 base, with 21 bases between. This CDR3 is 17 amino acids long.

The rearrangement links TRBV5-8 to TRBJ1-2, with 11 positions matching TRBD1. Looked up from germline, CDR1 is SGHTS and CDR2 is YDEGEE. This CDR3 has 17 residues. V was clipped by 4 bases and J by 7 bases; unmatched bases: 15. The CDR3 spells CASSEPGQGEKEGGYTF. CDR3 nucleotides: TGTGCCAGCAGCGAACCGGGACAGGGGGAAAAGGAAGGTGGCTACACCTTC. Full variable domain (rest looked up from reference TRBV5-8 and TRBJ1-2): EAGVTQSPTHLIKTRGQQATLRCSPISGHTSVYWYQQALGLGLQFLLWYDEGEERNRGNFPPRFSGRQFPNYSSELNVNALELEDSALYLCASSEPGQGEKEGGYTFGSGTRLTVV.

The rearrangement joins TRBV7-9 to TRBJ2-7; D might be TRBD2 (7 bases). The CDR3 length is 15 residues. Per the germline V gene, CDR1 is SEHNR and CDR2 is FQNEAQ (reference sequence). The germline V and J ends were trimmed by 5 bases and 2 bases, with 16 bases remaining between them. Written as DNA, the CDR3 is TGTGCCAGCAGCGGGGAGGGGGTGCCCCCCTACGAGCAGTACTTC. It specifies CASSGEGVPPYEQYF. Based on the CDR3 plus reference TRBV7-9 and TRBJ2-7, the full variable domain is DTGVSQNPRHKITKRGQNVTFRCDPISEHNRLYWYRQTLGQGPEFLTYFQNEAQLEKSRLLSDRFSAERPKGSFSTLEIQRTEQGDSAMYLCASSGEGVPPYEQYFGPGTRLTVT.

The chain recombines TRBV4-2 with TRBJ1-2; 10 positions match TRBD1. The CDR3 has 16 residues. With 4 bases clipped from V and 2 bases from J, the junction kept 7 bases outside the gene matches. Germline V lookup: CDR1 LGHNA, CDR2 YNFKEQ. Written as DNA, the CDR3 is TGTGCCAGCAGCCTTGACAGGGGGCGGACCAACTATGGCTACACCTTC. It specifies CASSLDRGRTNYGYTF.

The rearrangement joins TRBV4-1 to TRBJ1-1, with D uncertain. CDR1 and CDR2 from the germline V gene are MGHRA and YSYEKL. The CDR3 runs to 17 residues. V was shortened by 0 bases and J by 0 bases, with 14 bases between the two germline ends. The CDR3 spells CASSQEGLGLMNTEAFF. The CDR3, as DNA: TGCGCCAGCAGCCAAGAGGGTCTAGGACTGATGAACACTGAAGCTTTCTTT.

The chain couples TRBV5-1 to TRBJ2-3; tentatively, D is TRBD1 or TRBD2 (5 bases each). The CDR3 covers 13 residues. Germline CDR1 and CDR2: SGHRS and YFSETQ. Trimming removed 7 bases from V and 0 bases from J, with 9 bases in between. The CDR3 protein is CASGTYSTDTQYF. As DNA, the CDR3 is TGCGCCAGCGGGACGTATAGCACAGATACGCAGTATTTT.

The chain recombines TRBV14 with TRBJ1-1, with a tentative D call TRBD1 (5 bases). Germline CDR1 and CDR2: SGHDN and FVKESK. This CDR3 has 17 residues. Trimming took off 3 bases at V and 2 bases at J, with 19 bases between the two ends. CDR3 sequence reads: CASSQRLGGGKNTEAFF. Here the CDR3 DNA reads TGTGCCAGCAGCCAGAGGCTTGGGGGGGGAAAAAACACTGAAGCTTTCTTT.

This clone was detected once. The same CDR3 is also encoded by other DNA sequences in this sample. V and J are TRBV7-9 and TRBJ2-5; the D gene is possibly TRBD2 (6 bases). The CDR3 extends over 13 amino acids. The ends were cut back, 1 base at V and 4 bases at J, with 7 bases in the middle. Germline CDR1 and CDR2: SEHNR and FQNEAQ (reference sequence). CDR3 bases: TGTGCCAGCAGCTTAGTGGGAGGAGAGACCCAGTACTTC. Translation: CASSLVGGETQYF.

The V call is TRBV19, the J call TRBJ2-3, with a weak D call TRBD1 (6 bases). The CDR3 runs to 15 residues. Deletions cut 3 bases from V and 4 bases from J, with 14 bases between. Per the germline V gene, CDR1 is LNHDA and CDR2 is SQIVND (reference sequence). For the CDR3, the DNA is TGTGCCAGTAGTATTTATTGGGGGCCCCCAGATACGCAGTATTTT. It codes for CASSIYWGPPDTQYF.

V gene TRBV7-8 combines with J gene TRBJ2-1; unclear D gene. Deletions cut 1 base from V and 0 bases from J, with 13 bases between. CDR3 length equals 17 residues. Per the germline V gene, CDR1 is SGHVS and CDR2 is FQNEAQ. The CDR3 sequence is CASSLDRFLSSYNEQFF. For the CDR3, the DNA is TGTGCCAGCAGCTTAGATCGGTTCCTGAGCTCCTACAATGAGCAGTTCTTC. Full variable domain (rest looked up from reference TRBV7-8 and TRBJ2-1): GAGVSQSPRYKVAKRGQDVALRCDPISGHVSLFWYQQALGQGPEFLTYFQNEAQLDKSGLPSDRFFAERPEGSVSTLKIQRTQQEDSAVYLCASSLDRFLSSYNEQFFGPGTRLTVL.

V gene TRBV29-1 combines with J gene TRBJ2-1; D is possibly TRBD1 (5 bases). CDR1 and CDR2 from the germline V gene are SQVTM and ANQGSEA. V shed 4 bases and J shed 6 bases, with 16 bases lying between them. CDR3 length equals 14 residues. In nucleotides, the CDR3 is TGCAGCGTTGTAGGCTCAGGACATCCCAATGAGCAGTTCTTC. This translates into CSVVGSGHPNEQFF.

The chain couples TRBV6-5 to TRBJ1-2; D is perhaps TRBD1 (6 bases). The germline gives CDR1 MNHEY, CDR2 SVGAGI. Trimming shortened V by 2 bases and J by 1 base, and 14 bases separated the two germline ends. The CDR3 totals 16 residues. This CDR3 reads CASSYRGQFINYGYTF. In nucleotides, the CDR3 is TGTGCCAGCAGTTACCGTGGACAGTTCATTAACTATGGCTACACCTTC.

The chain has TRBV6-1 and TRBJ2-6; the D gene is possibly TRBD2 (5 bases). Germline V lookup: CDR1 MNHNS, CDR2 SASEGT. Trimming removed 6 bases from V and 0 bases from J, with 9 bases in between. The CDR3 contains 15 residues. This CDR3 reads CASSQDSSGANVLTF. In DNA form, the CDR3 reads TGTGCCAGCAGCCAGGACTCCTCTGGGGCCAACGTCCTGACTTTC.

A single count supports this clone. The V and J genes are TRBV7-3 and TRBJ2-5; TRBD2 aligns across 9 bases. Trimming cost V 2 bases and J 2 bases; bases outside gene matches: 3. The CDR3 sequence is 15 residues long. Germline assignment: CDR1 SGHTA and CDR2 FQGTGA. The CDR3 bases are TGTGCCAGCAGCTTATTAGCGGGGGTTCAAGAGACCCAGTACTTC. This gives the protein CASSLLAGVQETQYF.

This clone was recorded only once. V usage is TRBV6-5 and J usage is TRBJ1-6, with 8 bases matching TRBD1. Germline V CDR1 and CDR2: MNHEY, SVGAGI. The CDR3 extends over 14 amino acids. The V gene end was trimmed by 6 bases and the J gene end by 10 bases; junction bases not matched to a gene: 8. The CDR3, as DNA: TGTGCCAGCAGACTAGACAGGGGAGGATCACCCCTCCACTTT. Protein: CASRLDRGGSPLHF.

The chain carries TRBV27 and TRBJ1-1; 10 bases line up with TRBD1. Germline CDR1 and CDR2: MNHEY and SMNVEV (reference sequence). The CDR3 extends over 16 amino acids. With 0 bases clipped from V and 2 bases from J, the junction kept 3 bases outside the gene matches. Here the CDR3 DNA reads TGTGCCAGCAGTTTATCGGGGACAGGGGTAAACACTGAAGCTTTCTTT. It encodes CASSLSGTGVNTEAFF.

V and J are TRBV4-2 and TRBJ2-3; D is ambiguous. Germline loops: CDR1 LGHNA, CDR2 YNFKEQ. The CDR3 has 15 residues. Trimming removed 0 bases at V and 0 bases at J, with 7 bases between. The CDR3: CASSQDQDSTDTQYF. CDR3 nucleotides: TGTGCCAGCAGCCAAGATCAGGACAGCACAGATACGCAGTATTTT.